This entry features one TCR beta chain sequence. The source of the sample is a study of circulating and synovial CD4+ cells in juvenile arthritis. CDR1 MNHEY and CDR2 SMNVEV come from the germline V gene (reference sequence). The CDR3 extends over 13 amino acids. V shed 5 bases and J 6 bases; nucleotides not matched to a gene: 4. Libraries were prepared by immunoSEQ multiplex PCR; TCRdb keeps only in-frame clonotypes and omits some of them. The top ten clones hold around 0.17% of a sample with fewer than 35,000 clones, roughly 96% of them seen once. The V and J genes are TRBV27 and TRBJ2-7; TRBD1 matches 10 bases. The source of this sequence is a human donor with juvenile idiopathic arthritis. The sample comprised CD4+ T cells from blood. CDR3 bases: TGTGCCAGCAGTAAGGACAGGGGGGGCGAGCAGTACTTC. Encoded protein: CASSKDRGGEQYF.